This T cell receptor beta chain was captured in a study of blood T cell repertoires in COVID-19. Clones were sequenced by immunoSEQ multiplex PCR, and TCRdb holds only the in-frame ones, with some missing. The sample shows around 170,000 clones, 60% to 80% of them seen only once. Enrollees, about 18 to 90 years old, lived in some 24 US areas. Participants classified as exposed had met a COVID-19 case within 2 weeks before study entry. Trimming took off 8 bases at V and 4 bases at J, with 9 bases between the two ends. Per the germline V gene, CDR1 is SGHNT and CDR2 is YENEEA. This CDR3 has 12 residues.

The chain recombines TRBV11-3 with TRBJ2-1; D unclear. The source is a man between 60 and 75 years old who had been exposed to COVID-19. The source material was PBMCs or T cells enriched from blood (not recorded which). Here the CDR3 reads CASGQLYNEQFF. The DNA for the CDR3 is TGTGCCAGCGGGCAGCTTTACAATGAGCAGTTCTTC.